Presented here are 17 T cell receptor beta chains from one specimen sequenced in a study of naive and memory T cell subsets (dated by TCRdb to between 2016 and 2019). The investigation overall reported the following: A few larger clonotypes were present in naive repertoires, particularly the CD8 repertoires, and these clonotypes were possibly memory cells re-expressing CD45RA.

These receptors have no identified antigens. Library prep was done by UMI-ligation and nested PCR. The instrument given in TCRdb is Illumina MiSeq. The beta constant-region primer consisted of an equimolar mixture of two oligonucleotides that together covered TRBC1 and TRBC2. Four rounds of PCR, combining the SP2 primer with nested alpha and beta constant-region primers, were used to amplify the ligated cDNA. TCRdb passed the public sequencing reads through fastp at Q25 and MiXCR, retaining productive beta sequences. Merged by CDR3 protein, the rows form single entries marked with the most common genes and DNA. This sample gives 130,000 to 150,000 distinct CDR3 sequences in total; over 20% of them show up just once. The ten largest clones capture 0.085% to 0.11% of the sample. Material: naive CD4+ T cells from blood. The sample's cell subset or site, from its label and the paper: naive T cells, CD45RA high CD27+. The source is a human donor in good health.

The J gene is TRBJ2-4, the V gene TRBV7-2, with D maybe TRBD2 (6 bases). Trimming shortened V by 5 bases and J by 8 bases, and 16 bases separated the two germline ends. This CDR3 is built from 14 residues. CDR1 and CDR2 (germline): SGHTA, FQGNSA. The CDR3 region has the DNA TGTGCCAGCAGCATGGGGTGGGGGAGGCACATTCAGTACTTC. It specifies CASSMGWGRHIQYF. The variable domain in full, with the rest retrieved from reference TRBV7-2 and TRBJ2-4, is GAGVSQSPSNKVTEKGKDVELRCDPISGHTALYWYRQSLGQGLEFLIYFQGNSAPDKSGLPSDRFSAERTGGSVSTLTIQRTQQEDSAVYLCASSMGWGRHIQYFGAGTRLSVL.

This clonotype has just a few counts. V usage is TRBV25-1 and J usage is TRBJ2-7; no clear D gene. The V and J ends lost 3 bases and 6 bases respectively, with 15 bases between them. Germline-derived CDR1 and CDR2 are MGHDK and SYGVNS. The CDR3 is 14 amino acids. CDR3 loop: CASSEAGLRAEQYF. CDR3 bases: TGTGCCAGCAGTGAGGCCGGGCTCCGCGCCGAGCAGTACTTC.

The chain combines TRBV12-3 or TRBV12-4 with TRBJ2-3; 7 bases agree with TRBD2. The length of the CDR3 is 16 residues. The V gene end was trimmed by 6 bases and the J gene end by 2 bases; junction bases not matched to a gene: 11. DNA of the CDR3: TGTGCCAGCAGCCGGCCCGTGGGGGGGACCACAGATACGCAGTATTTT. Amino acids: CASSRPVGGTTDTQYF.

This clonotype was seen a handful of times. The rearrangement links TRBV28 to TRBJ1-5; D is perhaps TRBD1 (6 bases). Trimming pared 6 bases from V and 9 bases from J, leaving 15 bases between. The length of the CDR3 is 13 residues. Germline V gene lookup returns CDR1 MDHEN and CDR2 SYDVKM. The CDR3 DNA follows: TGTGCCAGCAGCCCCGGGGGGGGGCCGCCCCAGCATTTT. Protein product: CASSPGGGPPQHF.

The rearrangement joins TRBV29-1 to TRBJ2-3; 10 nucleotides match TRBD2. Germline V gene sequence: CDR1 SQVTM, CDR2 ANQGSEA. The V gene end was trimmed by 7 bases and the J gene end by 0 bases; junction bases not matched to a gene: 16. The CDR3 runs to 18 residues. CDR3 sequence: CSAEPRTSGPKSTDTQYF. The CDR3, as DNA: TGCAGCGCAGAACCCCGGACTAGCGGCCCTAAGAGCACAGATACGCAGTATTTT.

The table lists this clonotype with a few counts. The genes are TRBV4-1 and TRBJ2-1, with D perhaps TRBD1 (5 bases). This CDR3 is 16 amino acids long. V dropped 1 base and J dropped 7 bases, with 17 bases sitting between them. Looked up from germline, CDR1 is MGHRA and CDR2 is YSYEKL. In nucleotides, the CDR3 is TGCGCCAGCAGCCAAGTGGGCAGGGCTCGTAAGAATGAGCAGTTCTTC. Protein: CASSQVGRARKNEQFF.

This clonotype was counted only a few times. The chain employs TRBV12-3 or TRBV12-4 and TRBJ2-3; D not certain. The CDR3 sequence is 14 residues long. The V end lost 5 bases, the J end lost 5 bases, and 14 bases lay between the germline ends. CDR3 amino acids: CASSILRVIDTQYF. CDR3 sequence (DNA): TGTGCCAGCAGTATCCTTAGGGTTATAGATACGCAGTATTTT.

The rearrangement uses TRBV7-2 and TRBJ1-5; D might be TRBD1 (5 bases). Germline-derived CDR1 and CDR2 are SGHTA and FQGNSA. Trimming left V 1 base short and J 6 bases short, with 13 bases between. This CDR3 has 15 amino acids. The CDR3 loop reads CASSLGGARGQPQHF. The CDR3 DNA reads as TGTGCCAGCAGCTTAGGAGGGGCAAGGGGTCAGCCCCAGCATTTT.

This clonotype was seen a handful of times. This chain uses TRBV11-2 with TRBJ2-5, with TRBD2 as a possible D gene (6 bases). Looked up from germline, CDR1 is SGHAT and CDR2 is FQNNGV. V lost 1 base and J lost 5, with 20 bases in between. This CDR3 has 17 residues. The CDR3 here is CASSLVRVSGEGETQYF. The DNA for the CDR3 is TGTGCCAGCAGCTTAGTTAGGGTCTCGGGGGAAGGGGAGACCCAGTACTTC.

The sample holds a few counts of this clonotype. This chain connects TRBV5-1 to TRBJ1-1; D remains unclear. Per germline, CDR1 SGHRS and CDR2 YFSETQ. The CDR3 extends over 15 amino acids. The ends were cut back, 0 bases at V and 4 bases at J, with 13 bases in the middle. The CDR3 sequence: CASSLVASGATEAFF. The CDR3 nucleotides read TGCGCCAGCAGCTTGGTGGCCAGTGGCGCCACTGAAGCTTTCTTT.

This sequence joins TRBV5-1 and TRBJ1-1; unclear D gene. V was pared by 4 bases and J by 5 bases, with 18 bases between. The CDR3 length is 15 residues. Germline CDR1 SGHRS, CDR2 YFSETQ. CDR3 sequence reads: CASSALELGSTEAFF. In nucleotides, the CDR3 is TGCGCCAGCAGCGCCCTAGAATTGGGGAGTACTGAAGCTTTCTTT.

V is TRBV28 and J is TRBJ2-7, with TRBD2 matching 9 bases. After removal of 2 bases from V and 3 bases from J, the junction contained 2 bases not matched to a gene. Germline values: CDR1 MDHEN, CDR2 SYDVKM. CDR3 length: 14 amino acids. The CDR3 bases are TGTGCCAGCAGTTTAAGCGGGAGGTTCTACGAGCAGTACTTC. This codes for CASSLSGRFYEQYF.

This clonotype was detected ten times or more. CDR3 in amino acids: CASSYDPGLGQFF. CDR3 bases: TGTGCCAGCAGTTACGACCCGGGCCTCGGGCAGTTCTTC. The V and J genes are TRBV6-5 and TRBJ2-1; no definite D call. V lost 2 bases and J 12 bases, leaving 14 bases between the germline ends. The V gene's germline CDR1 is MNHEY and CDR2 SVGAGI. CDR3 length: 13 amino acids.

The V call is TRBV20-1, the J call TRBJ1-1; unclear D gene. Trimming took off 3 bases at V and 1 base at J, with 9 bases between the two ends. The CDR3 is 13 residues long. Germline lookup yields CDR1 DFQATT and CDR2 SNEGSKA (reference sequence). CDR3 protein: CSASSRGNTEAFF. CDR3 nucleotides: TGCAGTGCTAGCAGTCGGGGGAACACTGAAGCTTTCTTT.

This chain connects TRBV20-1 to TRBJ2-1; TRBD2 aligns across 11 bases. J gave up 9 bases and V 5 bases, and 6 bases lay outside the gene matches. Germline V CDR1 and CDR2: DFQATT, SNEGSKA (reference sequence). The CDR3 has 13 residues. CDR3 amino acids: CSAPLSGRGEQFF. As DNA, the CDR3 is TGCAGTGCTCCTCTTAGCGGGAGGGGTGAGCAGTTCTTC.

This clonotype was observed at least ten times. J is TRBJ2-7 and V is TRBV6-1; tentatively, D is TRBD2 (6 bases). In germline, CDR1 is MNHNS, CDR2 SASEGT. V shed 2 bases and J shed 0 bases, with 11 bases lying between them. The CDR3 is 15 residues long. The CDR3 bases are TGTGCCAGCAGTGAATCGGGAGTTAGCTCCTACGAGCAGTACTTC. Its translation is CASSESGVSSYEQYF.

The chain links TRBV2 to TRBJ2-1; D is tentatively TRBD1 or TRBD2 (5 bases each). Germline V gene sequence: CDR1 SNHLY, CDR2 FYNNEI. V lost 8 bases and J 9 bases, leaving 14 bases between the germline ends. The CDR3 consists of 12 residues. The CDR3 protein is CASPLQGREQFF. CDR3 DNA sequence: TGTGCCAGCCCCCTGCAGGGACGTGAGCAGTTCTTC.